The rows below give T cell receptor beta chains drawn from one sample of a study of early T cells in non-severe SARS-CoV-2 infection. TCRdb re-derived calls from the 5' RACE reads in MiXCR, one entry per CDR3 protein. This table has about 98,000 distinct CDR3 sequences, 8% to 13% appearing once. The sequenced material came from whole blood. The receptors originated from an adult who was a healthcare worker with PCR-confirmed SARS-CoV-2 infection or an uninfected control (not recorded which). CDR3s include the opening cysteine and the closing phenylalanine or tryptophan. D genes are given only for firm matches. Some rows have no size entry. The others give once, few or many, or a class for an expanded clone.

CASSPYTGAGANVLTF,TGTGCCAGCAGCCCCTATACAGGGGCAGGGGCCAACGTCCTGACTTTC,TRBJ2-6,TRBV3-2,.,.
CASSQGTGMNTEAFF,TGTGCCAGCTCACAAGGGACAGGAATGAACACTGAAGCTTTCTTT,TRBJ1-1,TRBV18,.,TRBD1
CASSLKASGEQFF,TGTGCCAGCAGTTTAAAGGCTAGCGGGGAGCAGTTCTTC,TRBJ2-1,TRBV12-3/TRBV12-4,.,TRBD2
CASSITRRAYEQYF,TGTGCCAGCAGCATCACCCGACGGGCCTACGAGCAGTACTTC,TRBJ2-7,TRBV7-9,.,.
CSADTSTDTQYF,TGCAGCGCCGACACAAGCACAGATACGCAGTATTTT,TRBJ2-3,TRBV29-1,.,.
CSVWTEVDTGELFF,TGCAGCGTGTGGACCGAAGTGGACACCGGGGAGCTGTTTTTT,TRBJ2-2,TRBV29-1,.,.
CASSFGTPGYNSPLHF,TGTGCCAGCAGTTTCGGGACCCCCGGCTATAATTCACCCCTCCACTTT,TRBJ1-6,TRBV27,.,.
CASSLKSGQDEYTF,TGCGCCAGCAGCTTGAAGTCGGGACAGGATGAGTACACCTTC,TRBJ1-2,TRBV5-1,many,TRBD1
CSVKGDMNTEAFF,TGCAGCGTTAAGGGGGACATGAACACTGAAGCTTTCTTT,TRBJ1-1,TRBV29-1,many,.
CASSPPARNEQYF,TGTGCCAGCTCACCACCAGCCCGGAACGAGCAGTACTTC,TRBJ2-7,TRBV18,.,.
CASSLTSGGTDTQYF,TGTGCCAGCAGTTTGACTAGCGGGGGCACAGATACGCAGTATTTT,TRBJ2-3,TRBV12-3/TRBV12-4,.,TRBD2
CASRRTTDTQYF,TGTGCCAGCAGGCGTACCACAGATACGCAGTATTTT,TRBJ2-3,TRBV28,few,.
CASSLDRINEKLFF,TGCGCCAGCAGCTTGGACAGGATTAATGAAAAACTGTTTTTT,TRBJ1-4,TRBV5-1,few,.
CASSLAAGPETETQYF,TGTGCCAGCAGCTTAGCCGCGGGACCCGAGACGGAGACCCAGTACTTC,TRBJ2-5,TRBV7-9,.,.
CSVEGTGARPSTEAFF,TGCAGCGTTGAAGGGACGGGGGCCCGCCCGAGTACTGAAGCTTTCTTT,TRBJ1-1,TRBV29-1,.,.
CASSLEGPLNSPLHF,TGTGCCAGCAGTTTAGAGGGCCCCTTGAATTCACCCCTCCACTTT,TRBJ1-6,TRBV28,many,.
CASSYARVFSGANVLTF,TGTGCCAGCAGTTACGCCAGGGTCTTCTCTGGGGCCAACGTCCTGACTTTC,TRBJ2-6,TRBV6-5,many,.
CASSPDRKNQPQHF,TGTGCCAGCAGTCCGGACAGGAAAAATCAGCCCCAGCATTTT,TRBJ1-5,TRBV12-3/TRBV12-4,few,TRBD1
CASSPVAGGGYGYTF,TGTGCCAGCAGCCCTGTGGCAGGGGGCGGCTATGGCTACACCTTC,TRBJ1-2,TRBV12-3/TRBV12-4,many,TRBD1
CASSQVGNEQYF,TGTGCCAGCAGCCAAGTAGGGAACGAGCAGTACTTC,TRBJ2-7,TRBV3-1,few,.
CATQRGSREQPQHF,TGTGCCACCCAAAGGGGCAGTCGGGAACAGCCCCAGCATTTT,TRBJ1-5,TRBV6-5,.,.
CASSPLTSGRAREQFF,TGTGCCAGCAGCCCACTCACTAGCGGGAGGGCCAGGGAGCAGTTCTTC,TRBJ2-1,TRBV12-3/TRBV12-4,many,TRBD2
CALEEGMNEQFF,TGTGCCTTGGAGGAGGGTATGAATGAGCAGTTCTTC,TRBJ2-1,TRBV30,many,.
CSARDGTSYGYTF,TGCAGTGCTAGAGACGGCACTTCTTATGGCTACACCTTC,TRBJ1-2,TRBV20-1,few,.
CSVLTASYNEQFF,TGCAGCGTTCTGACTGCTTCCTACAATGAGCAGTTCTTC,TRBJ2-1,TRBV29-1,few,.
CSARERIAVMNTEAFF,TGCAGTGCTAGAGAACGTATAGCAGTTATGAACACTGAAGCTTTCTTT,TRBJ1-1,TRBV20-1,.,.
CASSLSQAYEQYF,TGTGCCAGCAGCTTATCACAGGCCTACGAGCAGTACTTC,TRBJ2-7,TRBV7-3,.,.
CASRARGGYLEAFF,TGTGCCAGCAGGGCGCGGGGGGGTTATCTTGAAGCTTTCTTT,TRBJ1-1,TRBV12-3/TRBV12-4,.,.
CIGVFRTEAFF,TGCATCGGGGTTTTTCGCACTGAAGCTTTCTTT,TRBJ1-1,TRBV29-1,few,.
CASSLFDTRNQPQHF,TGCGCCAGCAGCCTTTTTGACACGCGAAATCAGCCCCAGCATTTT,TRBJ1-5,TRBV4-1,.,.
CSVLPRARLAGGPGELFF,TGCAGCGTGCTCCCCCGGGCGCGACTAGCGGGAGGGCCCGGGGAGCTGTTTTTT,TRBJ2-2,TRBV29-1,.,TRBD2
CASSIVPPDIQYF,TGTGCCAGTAGTATAGTGCCGCCGGACATTCAGTACTTC,TRBJ2-4,TRBV19,few,.
CAWSNPDTEAFF,TGTGCCTGGAGTAACCCGGACACTGAAGCTTTCTTT,TRBJ1-1,TRBV30,many,.
CASSPWEMNTEAFF,TGTGCCAGCAGCCCCTGGGAGATGAACACTGAAGCTTTCTTT,TRBJ1-1,TRBV7-9,many,.
CASSLIAGDTDTQYF,TGCGCCAGCAGCTTAATAGCGGGGGACACAGATACGCAGTATTTT,TRBJ2-3,TRBV5-1,few,TRBD2
CASKRQGRENQPQHF,TGTGCCAGCAAGAGACAGGGAAGGGAGAATCAGCCCCAGCATTTT,TRBJ1-5,TRBV6-2/TRBV6-3,few,TRBD1
CASSLIRASYNEQFF,TGTGCCAGCAGTTTAATCCGAGCCTCCTACAATGAGCAGTTCTTC,TRBJ2-1,TRBV27,many,.
CASKATGGGIRGNTIYF,TGTGCCAGCAAGGCGACAGGGGGCGGAATACGTGGAAACACCATATATTTT,TRBJ1-3,TRBV14,.,TRBD1
CASSSPPADTQYF,TGTGCCAGCAGCTCCCCCCCGGCAGATACGCAGTATTTT,TRBJ2-3,TRBV11-2,few,.
CASRTYRDAGNTIYF,TGTGCCAGCAGAACTTACCGGGACGCGGGAAACACCATATATTTT,TRBJ1-3,TRBV2,many,.
CASSPEAGGPFVVNEKLFF,TGCGCCAGCAGCCCAGAGGCAGGGGGCCCCTTCGTCGTTAATGAAAAACTGTTTTTT,TRBJ1-4,TRBV5-1,.,TRBD1